The 2 T cell receptor beta chains listed next were all sequenced from one sample in a study of shared clonotypes between healthy human individuals. Cells designated naive CD8 were CD45RO-negative and were positively selected for CCR7, with terminally differentiated effector memory CD45RA+ cells excluded. Sequenced by immunoSEQ multiplex PCR; TCRdb stores in-frame clones only, minus some. The repertoire holds 2 million or so clones, about 95% seen once, with 0.9% to 1.4% in the top ten. The sample was naive CD8+ T cells sorted from blood. These receptors were obtained from a man aged 18 to 29 in good health.

The chain combines TRBV5-4 with TRBJ2-7; 9 nucleotides align to TRBD2. V lost 2 bases to trimming and J lost 5 bases; unmatched junction nucleotides: 11. Germline loops: CDR1 SGHNT, CDR2 YYREEE (reference sequence). The CDR3 length is 16 residues. The CDR3 nucleotides are TGTGCCAGCAGCTTTTGTAGCGGGAGAGATCTCAACGAGCAGTACTTC. Its translation is CASSFCSGRDLNEQYF.

This rearrangement joins TRBV12-5 to TRBJ1-4; 9 nucleotides line up with TRBD1. With 1 base clipped from V and 4 bases from J, the junction kept 4 bases outside the gene matches. The CDR3 sequence is 16 residues long. Germline V lookup: CDR1 LGHNT, CDR2 FRNRAP. This CDR3 is CASGLGTGANNEKLFF. CDR3 in DNA: TGTGCTAGTGGTTTGGGGACAGGGGCGAATAATGAAAAACTGTTTTTT. The complete variable domain, with remaining parts taken from reference TRBV12-5 and TRBJ1-4, reads DARVTQTPRHKVTEMGQEVTMRCQPILGHNTVFWYRQTMMQGLELLAYFRNRAPLDDSGMPKDRFSAEMPDATLATLKIQPSEPRDSAVYFCASGLGTGANNEKLFFGSGTQLSVL.